What follows describes a single T cell receptor (beta chain). These data originate in a study of Ad26.COV2.S vaccination and SARS-CoV-2 variants. CDR3 length: 13 amino acids. From germline, CDR1 is MNHNS and CDR2 SASEGT. Trimming removed 3 bases at V and 6 bases at J, with 9 bases between. Produced via immunoSEQ multiplex PCR; TCRdb's table is partial and in-frame only. The sample holds 300,000 to 400,000 clones, about nine tenths seen once. Specified treatment: roughly 20 received Ad26.COV2.S at low or high dose, single or two shots; 5 received placebo; per-sample allocation not given. Day 63 after the first injection of vaccine or placebo was the sampling time.

This clonotype originated in a person aged 18 to 59 who received the Ad26.COV2.S COVID-19 vaccine or a placebo. The sequencing here drew on peripheral blood, taken in a trial of Ad26.COV2.S vaccine versus placebo. The gene calls are TRBV6-1 and TRBJ2-1; D is uncertain. Here the CDR3 DNA reads TGTGCCAGCAGTGATATGAGCATCAATGAGCAGTTCTTC. Encoded protein: CASSDMSINEQFF.